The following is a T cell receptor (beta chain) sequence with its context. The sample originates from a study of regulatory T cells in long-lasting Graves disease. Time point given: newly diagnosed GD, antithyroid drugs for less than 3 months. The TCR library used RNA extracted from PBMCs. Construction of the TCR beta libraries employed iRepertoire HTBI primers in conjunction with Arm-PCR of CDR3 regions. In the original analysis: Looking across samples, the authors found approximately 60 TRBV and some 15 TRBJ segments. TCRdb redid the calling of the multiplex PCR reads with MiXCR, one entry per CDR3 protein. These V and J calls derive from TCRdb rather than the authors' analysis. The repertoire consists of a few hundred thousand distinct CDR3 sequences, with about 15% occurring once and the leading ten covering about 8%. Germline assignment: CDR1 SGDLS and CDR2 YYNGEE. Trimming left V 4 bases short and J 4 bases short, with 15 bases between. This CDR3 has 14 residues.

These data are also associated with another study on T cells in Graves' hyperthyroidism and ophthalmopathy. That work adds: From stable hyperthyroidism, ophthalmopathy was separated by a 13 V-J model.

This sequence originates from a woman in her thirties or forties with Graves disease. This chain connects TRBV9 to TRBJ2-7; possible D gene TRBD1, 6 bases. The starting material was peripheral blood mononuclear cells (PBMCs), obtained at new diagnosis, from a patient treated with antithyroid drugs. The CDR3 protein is CASSPLGTPYEQYF. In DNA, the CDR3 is TGTGCCAGCAGCCCCCTCGGGACACCTTACGAGCAGTACTTC.